Presented here are 3 T cell receptor beta chains from one specimen sequenced in a study of blood T cell repertoires in COVID-19. The method was immunoSEQ multiplex PCR; TCRdb's version includes in-frame clones alone and lacks a portion of them. The table has around 380,000 clones, 87% seen once. The sequenced sample was PBMCs or T cells enriched from blood (not recorded which). These receptor sequences come from a man aged 30-40 years who had recovered from COVID-19.

The chain combines TRBV5-1 with TRBJ1-2, with TRBD1 identical over 7 bases. The CDR3 spans 15 residues. With 0 bases clipped from V and 4 bases from J, the junction kept 6 bases outside the gene matches. Looked up from germline, CDR1 is SGHRS and CDR2 is YFSETQ. CDR3 sequence (DNA): TGCGCCAGCAGCTTGGATCCGACAGGGTTCTATGGCTACACCTTC. It yields the protein CASSLDPTGFYGYTF. The full variable domain, completed using reference TRBV5-1 and TRBJ1-2, is KAGVTQTPRYLIKTRGQQVTLSCSPISGHRSVSWYQQTPGQGLQFLFEYFSETQRNKGNFPGRFSGRQFSNSRSEMNVSTLELGDSALYLCASSLDPTGFYGYTFGSGTRLTVV.

The J gene is TRBJ1-4, the V gene TRBV10-3; the D is unclear. V was cut by 4 bases and J by 0 bases, with 12 bases left in between. The CDR3 has 16 residues. Germline CDR1 ENHRY, CDR2 SYGVKD. The CDR3 protein is CAISAASSATNEKLFF. In nucleotides, the CDR3 is TGTGCCATCAGTGCCGCCAGTTCTGCAACTAATGAAAAACTGTTTTTT.

This clone was seen more than once but under ten times. The gene calls are TRBV2 and TRBJ1-1, with D perhaps matching TRBD1 (6 bases). Germline V gene data show CDR1 as SNHLY and CDR2 as FYNNEI. V lost 5 bases and J lost 8, with 12 bases in between. The CDR3 totals 12 residues. In nucleotides, the CDR3 is TGTGCCAGCAGTCGACAGGATCGAGAAGCTTTCTTT. This gives the protein CASSRQDREAFF.